This entry concerns a single T cell receptor beta chain. It lacks a known antigen. Base quality data are lacking; no much larger clone is found one base away. The entire amount of isolated RNA was reverse transcribed using the High Capacity cDNA Reverse Transcription Kit, so the sequenced TCRB transcripts were expressed ones. Deep immunoSEQ sequencing was performed on naive, central memory and regulatory T cell samples, with an average of around 3.4 million total reads per sample. Sorted cells were lysed in RLT buffer and RNA was extracted with DNase-treated RNeasy Micro or Mini kits, depending on cell number. To prevent cross-contamination, each cell subset was processed individually, whereas patient and healthy donor samples were processed jointly. The immunoSEQ multiplex PCR was used to amplify TCRB sequences from cDNA, yielding 87-bp fragments that span the CDR3 region. Sequencing of the amplicons was done on the Illumina HiSeq platform. The published analysis was carried out like this. PCR bias was computationally corrected using synthetic template baselines, reads within Hamming distance 2 were collapsed, and singletons that could not be merged were discarded. Reads were aligned against IMGT to assign V, D and J genes, CDR3 length and insertions or deletions at six rearrangement sites. Within each subset, clonotype counts were normalized to sorted cell number, after which true diversity and Gini coefficients were computed with the tcR R package. Repertoire sharing was quantified using the overlap coefficient calculated on TCRB nucleotide sequences. Out-of-frame TCRB sequences from naive cells were analyzed to stand in for the pre-selection repertoire. Drawn from immuneACCESS, this table holds only the in-frame rearrangements with V and J called that TCRdb kept. Clones are partly lost; checked studies trace under half to an unresolved V gene and leave the rest unexplained. V and J calls and clone size come straight from that table; D and trimming were deduced from the DNA. Counted in this sample were 600,000 to 700,000 clones; about an eighth of them appeared once. Of the sample, around 0.022% falls within the top ten clones.

This record comes from a study of beta chain features in type 1 diabetes (dated by TCRdb to 2016 to 2019). Broadly, across the study: Mean age, gender distribution, total cell number and subset yield did not differ between patients and healthy donors. In the study, recently diagnosed type 1 diabetes patients and matched healthy donors were compared on the TCRB repertoires of their sorted circulating CD4+ T cell subsets. Across all samples, approximately 98,000,000 sorted cells were examined, and cell number per subset correlated strongly with RNA yield. Whereas all 28 donors provided naive and central memory subsets, regulatory and stem cell-like memory subsets were isolated from just 8 patients and about eight healthy donors. Overall study results and their limits: Sequencing cDNA rather than genomic DNA could over-represent highly expressing activated cells, although activation and CD3 levels did not differ between groups. At VDJ recombination sites, patients with type 1 diabetes made fewer insertions and deleted more nucleotides, a pattern implying thymic rearrangement abnormalities. PCR might favor shorter templates, but patient and control samples were amplified and corrected together, so any skew would affect both groups equally. In all four CD4+ subsets, TCRB CDR3 length was moderately but significantly shorter in type 1 diabetes patients. Naive, central memory and regulatory TCRB repertoires appeared to be more alike among patients than among healthy donors. Because the HLA sub-analyses included only small numbers of individuals, any influence of HLA type on TCRB rearrangement was left unresolved.

Each donor gave one peripheral blood draw, approximately 110 mL on average, collected into heparinised tubes. A BD FACSAria II was used to sort naive, central memory, regulatory and stem cell-like memory CD4+ T cells with a panel that included CD45RO, CCR7, CD25, CD127, CD95 and CD27. Purity was above 95% for every sorted population. PBMCs were isolated immediately by Lymphoprep density gradient centrifugation and stained directly without culture. So that batch effects would be minimized, each experiment stained and sorted samples in pairs, pairing one healthy donor with one patient. Trimming removed 8 bases from V and 7 bases from J, leaving 20 bases between the germline ends. CDR1 and CDR2, per the germline V gene, are SQVTM and ANQGSEA. Taken from cysteine to phenylalanine, the CDR3 has 14 residues. Left in the record is the CDR3 DNA by itself, 42 bases read in frame from the first base.

The TCR sequence derives from a man aged 18-30 years with type 1 diabetes. The sample taken for sequencing was naive CD4+ T cells from blood. The cell subset or site label for this specimen denotes: true naive CD4+ T cells. Rearrangement joined TRBV29-1 to TRBJ1-4; TRBD1 is perhaps the D gene, given 6 matching bases. DNA sequence: TGCAGCATAAACGGAGGGGGGCGCGGTGAAAAACTGTTTTTT. Its product reads: CSINGGGRGEKLFF.